The rows below give T cell receptor beta chains drawn from one sample of a study of T cells after somatic rescue of genetic block. Measured with immunoSEQ multiplex PCR; TCRdb has only the in-frame clones, and not every one. The table records under 150,000 clones, 75% to 95% of them present only once. The sequencing input was peripheral blood mononuclear cells (PBMCs). The receptors stem from a woman younger than 35. CDR3s include the opening cysteine and the closing phenylalanine or tryptophan. Fields, in order: CDR3 DNA, CDR3 protein, V gene, clone size, CDR3 length, J gene, D gene. A D gene is named only where the DNA matches it firmly. Only part of the rows carry a size: once, few, many, or a class if the clone is expanded.

TGCGCCAGCAGCCTCTATATCGGACTAGGGTACCAAGAGACCCAGTACTTC	CASSLYIGLGYQETQYF	TRBV4-1	NA	17	TRBJ2-5	TRBD2
TGCAGCGTTGTGGGATCGCCCGGGACAGGGAGCTCTGGGGCCAACGTCCTGACTTTC	CSVVGSPGTGSSGANVLTF	TRBV29-1	NA	19	TRBJ2-6	TRBD1
TGTGCCAGCAGCGTAGGACTAGCGGACCATAGGTACTTC	CASSVGLADHRYF	TRBV9	NA	13	TRBJ2-7	TRBD2
TGCGCCAGCAGCTTGGAGGCAGGTGAAGCTTTCTTT	CASSLEAGEAFF	TRBV5-1	NA	12	TRBJ1-1	NA
TGTGCCAGCAGCTTGGCCGTGGTCACACCGAAGTATTTT	CASSLAVVTPKYF	TRBV5-5	NA	13	TRBJ1-3	NA
TGTGCCAGCAGTTACTCGATAGGGGCGCAGGGTTACGAGCAGTACTTC	CASSYSIGAQGYEQYF	TRBV6-5	NA	16	TRBJ2-7	NA
TGTGCCAGCAGCCGGGACACCCATAATGAAAAACTGTTTTTT	CASSRDTHNEKLFF	TRBV2	NA	14	TRBJ1-4	NA
TGTGCCAGCAGTGAATCGGTCAGCCTCTATGGCTACACCTTC	CASSESVSLYGYTF	TRBV6-1	NA	14	TRBJ1-2	NA
TGTGCCAGCAGCCCACTAGCGTCGGCCTACAATGAGCAGTTCTTC	CASSPLASAYNEQFF	TRBV11-3	NA	15	TRBJ2-1	TRBD2
TGCGCCAGCAGCCAAGATGGGACAGACAATCAGCCCCAGCATTTT	CASSQDGTDNQPQHF	TRBV4-3	once	15	TRBJ1-5	TRBD1
TGTGCCAGCTCACCACCTGCGTCAGCATTTAATGAAAAACTGTTTTTT	CASSPPASAFNEKLFF	TRBV18	NA	16	TRBJ1-4	NA
TGTGCCTGGAGTGTCGTAGGGGGGGTCTCCTACAATGAGCAGTTCTTC	CAWSVVGGVSYNEQFF	TRBV30	once	16	TRBJ2-1	NA
TGCAGCGCCGGAAGGGGGTCGGGTGAAAAACTGTTTTTT	CSAGRGSGEKLFF	TRBV29-1	NA	13	TRBJ1-4	NA
TGCGCCAGCAGCCACGCCTATGATACGGGCTCTGGGGCCAACGTCCTGACTTTC	CASSHAYDTGSGANVLTF	TRBV4-3	few	18	TRBJ2-6	NA
TGCGCCAGCAGCCAAGCGAGATGGGGGACAGTCCCTGATACGCAGTATTTT	CASSQARWGTVPDTQYF	TRBV4-3	NA	17	TRBJ2-3	TRBD1
TGTGCCAGCAGGGGCGGAAGCTATAGCAATCAGCCCCAGCATTTT	CASRGGSYSNQPQHF	TRBV27	NA	15	TRBJ1-5	NA
TGTGCCAGCAGCTTTGACGTGCCTTTCTCTGGAAACACCATATATTTT	CASSFDVPFSGNTIYF	TRBV5-5	NA	16	TRBJ1-3	NA
TGCGCCAGCAGCTTGGGCCCTGTAGCAGATACGCAGTATTTT	CASSLGPVADTQYF	TRBV5-1	NA	14	TRBJ2-3	NA
TGTGCCTGGAGTGCAGGGGGGACAGGAGGATCACCCCTCCACTTT	CAWSAGGTGGSPLHF	TRBV30	NA	15	TRBJ1-6	TRBD1
TGCGCCAGCAGTCAAGGAAAGGAATCTGGAAACACCATATATTTT	CASSQGKESGNTIYF	TRBV23-1	NA	15	TRBJ1-3	NA
TGTGCCAGCAGCCCTGGGACAGGGTTAACCTACCAAGAGACCCAGTACTTC	CASSPGTGLTYQETQYF	TRBV9	NA	17	TRBJ2-5	TRBD1
TGTGCCAGCAGTTACGCGTCAGGGGCTGACACTGAAGCTTTCTTT	CASSYASGADTEAFF	TRBV6-5	NA	15	TRBJ1-1	NA
TGTGCCAGCAGACCTGACAGGTTCGATTCACCCCTCCACTTT	CASRPDRFDSPLHF	TRBV11-3	NA	14	TRBJ1-6	NA
TGTGCCAGCAGCTTAGGGCCCACCACTAGCACAGATACGCAGTATTTT	CASSLGPTTSTDTQYF	TRBV7-6	NA	16	TRBJ2-3	NA
TGTGCCAGCAGCGGGCGGCACTTCTCCTATGGCTACACCTTC	CASSGRHFSYGYTF	TRBV5-8	NA	14	TRBJ1-2	NA
TGTGCCAGCAGTCCCCCTCCGGGACCCAATGAGCAGTTCTTC	CASSPPPGPNEQFF	TRBV28	NA	14	TRBJ2-1	NA
TGTGCCAGCAGCCATCCGTCCGACTGGACCAACACCGGGGAGCTGTTTTTT	CASSHPSDWTNTGELFF	TRBV14	NA	17	TRBJ2-2	NA
TGTGCCAGCAGCCCCGGCGGGGGTGAAGCTTTCTTT	CASSPGGGEAFF	TRBV6-5	few	12	TRBJ1-1	NA
TGTGCCAGCAGCTTGGGACAGAGCTACGAGCAGTACTTC	CASSLGQSYEQYF	TRBV11-3	NA	13	TRBJ2-7	TRBD1
TGTGCCAGCAGTTCAGGAGACACACAAGAGACCCAGTACTTC	CASSSGDTQETQYF	TRBV6-5	NA	14	TRBJ2-5	NA
TGTGCCAGCAGTCAGGGGGCGAGCAATCAGCCCCAGCATTTT	CASSQGASNQPQHF	TRBV21-1	NA	14	TRBJ1-5	NA
TGTGCCAGCAGCCCCACCCGGGTGTCGACCTACGAGCAGTACTTC	CASSPTRVSTYEQYF	TRBV7-9	NA	15	TRBJ2-7	NA